This TCR beta chain was recorded in a study of human T cells and chemical hapten exposure. Study-wide context: Patches that contained 0.01% DPC were applied to the upper back and read at 6 days. It was small differences in pooled library volume that mainly caused per-sample TCR yields to vary. Patients, largely female, had alopecia areata, totalis or universalis.

This clonotype came up a few times. Indicated time point: pre-sensitization, week 0. Treatment defined: therapeutic diphenylcyclopropenone sensitization with weekly scalp DPC. TCRdb re-derived calls from the RACE reads in MiXCR, one entry per CDR3 protein. The sample shows 180,000 or so distinct CDR3 sequences, around 30% of them seen only once. This CDR3 contains 13 residues. With 7 bases clipped from V and 6 bases from J, the junction kept 7 bases outside the gene matches. Germline V CDR1 and CDR2: SGDLS, YYNGEE. The sequence was obtained from a woman between 25 and 40 years old with alopecia areata. Some clones in this sample may be carry-over from other donors' samples. The specimen comprised whole blood, sampled in connection with sensitization to the hapten diphenylcyclopropenone (DPC). V usage is TRBV9 and J usage is TRBJ2-7; 10 bases agree with TRBD1. CDR3 nucleotides: TGTGCCAGCCAGGGACAGGGGTCTGCCGAGCAGTACTTC. This sequence encodes CASQGQGSAEQYF.